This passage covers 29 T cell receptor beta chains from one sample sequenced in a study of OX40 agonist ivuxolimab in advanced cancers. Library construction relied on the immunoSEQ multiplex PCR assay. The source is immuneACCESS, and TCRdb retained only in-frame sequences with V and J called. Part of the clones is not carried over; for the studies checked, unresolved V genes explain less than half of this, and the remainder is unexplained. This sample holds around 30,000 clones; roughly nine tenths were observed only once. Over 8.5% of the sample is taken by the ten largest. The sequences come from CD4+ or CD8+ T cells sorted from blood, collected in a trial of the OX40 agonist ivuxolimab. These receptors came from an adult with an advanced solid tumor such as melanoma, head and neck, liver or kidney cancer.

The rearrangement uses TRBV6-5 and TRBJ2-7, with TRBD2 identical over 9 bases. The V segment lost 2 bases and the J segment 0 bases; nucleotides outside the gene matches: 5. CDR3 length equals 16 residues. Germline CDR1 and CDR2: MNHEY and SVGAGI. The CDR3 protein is CASSYRTSGSSYEQYF. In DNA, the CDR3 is TGTGCCAGCAGTTACCGCACTAGCGGGTCCTCCTACGAGCAGTACTTC.

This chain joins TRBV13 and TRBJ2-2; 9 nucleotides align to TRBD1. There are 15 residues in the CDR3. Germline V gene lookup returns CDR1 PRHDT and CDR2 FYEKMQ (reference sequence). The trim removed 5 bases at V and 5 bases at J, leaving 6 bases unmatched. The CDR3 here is CASSPGTGLTGELFF. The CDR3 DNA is TGTGCCAGCAGCCCCGGGACAGGGTTAACCGGGGAGCTGTTTTTT.

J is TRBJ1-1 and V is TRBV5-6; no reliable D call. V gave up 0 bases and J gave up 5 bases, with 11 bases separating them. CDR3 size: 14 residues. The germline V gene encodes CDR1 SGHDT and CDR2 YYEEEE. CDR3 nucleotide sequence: TGTGCCAGCAGCTTGGATAGGGTAAGAACTGAAGCTTTCTTT. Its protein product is CASSLDRVRTEAFF.

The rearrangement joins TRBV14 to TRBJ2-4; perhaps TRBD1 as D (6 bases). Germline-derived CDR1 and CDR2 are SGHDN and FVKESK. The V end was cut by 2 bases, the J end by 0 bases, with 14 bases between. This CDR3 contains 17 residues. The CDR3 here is CASSQQPGQLAKNIQYF. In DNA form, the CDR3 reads TGTGCCAGCAGCCAACAACCGGGACAACTAGCCAAAAACATTCAGTACTTC.

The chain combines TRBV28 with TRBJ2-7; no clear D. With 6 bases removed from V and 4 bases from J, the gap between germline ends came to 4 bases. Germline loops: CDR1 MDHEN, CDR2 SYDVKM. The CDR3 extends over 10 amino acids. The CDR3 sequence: CASSDYEQYF. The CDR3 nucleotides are TGTGCCAGCAGCGATTACGAGCAGTACTTC.

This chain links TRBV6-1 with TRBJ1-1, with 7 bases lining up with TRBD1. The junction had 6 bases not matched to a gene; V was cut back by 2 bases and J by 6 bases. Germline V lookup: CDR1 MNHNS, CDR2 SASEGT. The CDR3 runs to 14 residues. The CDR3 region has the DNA TGTGCCAGCAGTGAAACAGGGGAGATTTCTGAAGCTTTCTTT. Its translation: CASSETGEISEAFF.

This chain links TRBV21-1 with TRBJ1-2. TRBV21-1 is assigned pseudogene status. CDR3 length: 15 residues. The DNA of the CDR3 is TGTGCCAGCAGCAAAGCCGGTGTCAGAGAGTATGGCTACACCTTC. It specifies CASSKAGVREYGYTF.

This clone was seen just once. The CDR3 bases are TGCAGCGTTGACAGTGGGAGGGGGAACACTGAAGCTTTCTTT. Encoded protein: CSVDSGRGNTEAFF. This chain joins TRBV29-1 and TRBJ1-1; a possible D gene is TRBD1 (5 bases). Germline values: CDR1 SQVTM, CDR2 ANQGSEA. The CDR3 is made up of 14 amino acids. V was cut by 3 bases and J by 1 base, with 12 bases left in between.

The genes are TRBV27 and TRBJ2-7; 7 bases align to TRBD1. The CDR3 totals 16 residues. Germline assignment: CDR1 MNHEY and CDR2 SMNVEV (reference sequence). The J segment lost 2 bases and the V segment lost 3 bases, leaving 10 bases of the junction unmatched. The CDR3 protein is CASSFSTQGSAYEQYF. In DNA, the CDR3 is TGTGCCAGCAGTTTCAGTACACAGGGGAGTGCCTACGAGCAGTACTTC.

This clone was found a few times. The CDR3 DNA reads as TGTGCCAGCAGCTGGACAGGGGCCACTGAAGCTTTCTTT. Its protein product is CASSWTGATEAFF. The rearrangement joins TRBV9 to TRBJ1-1, with 9 bases lining up with TRBD1. In germline, CDR1 is SGDLS, CDR2 YYNGEE. The CDR3 covers 13 residues. Trimming cost V 4 bases and J 4 bases; bases outside gene matches: 2.

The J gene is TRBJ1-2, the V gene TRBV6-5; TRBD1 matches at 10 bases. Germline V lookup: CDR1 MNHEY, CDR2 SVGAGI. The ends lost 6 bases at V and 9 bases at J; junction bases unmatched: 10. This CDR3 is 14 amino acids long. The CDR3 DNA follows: TGTGCCAGCAGCTCCGGGACAGGGGTTACGAGCTACACCTTC. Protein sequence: CASSSGTGVTSYTF.

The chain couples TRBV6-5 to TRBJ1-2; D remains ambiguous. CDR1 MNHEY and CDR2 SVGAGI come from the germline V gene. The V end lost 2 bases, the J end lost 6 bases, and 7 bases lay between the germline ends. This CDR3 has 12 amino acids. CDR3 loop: CASSYPGDGYTF. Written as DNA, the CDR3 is TGTGCCAGCAGTTACCCCGGCGATGGCTACACCTTC.

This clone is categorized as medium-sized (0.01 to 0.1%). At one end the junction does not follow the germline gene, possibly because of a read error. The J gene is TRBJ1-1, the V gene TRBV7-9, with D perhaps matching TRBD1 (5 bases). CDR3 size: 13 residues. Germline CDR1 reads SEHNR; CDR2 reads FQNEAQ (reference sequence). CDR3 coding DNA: TGTGCCAGCAGCCTAGCAGACAGTTTGGAAGCTTTCTTT. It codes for CASSLADSLEAFF.

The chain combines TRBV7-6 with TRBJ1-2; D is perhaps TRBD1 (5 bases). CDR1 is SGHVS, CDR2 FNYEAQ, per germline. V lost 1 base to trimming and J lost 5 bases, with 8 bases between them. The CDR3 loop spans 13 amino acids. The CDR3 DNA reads TGTGCCAGCAGCTTAGGTGGGGGGTATGGCTACACCTTC. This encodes CASSLGGGYGYTF.

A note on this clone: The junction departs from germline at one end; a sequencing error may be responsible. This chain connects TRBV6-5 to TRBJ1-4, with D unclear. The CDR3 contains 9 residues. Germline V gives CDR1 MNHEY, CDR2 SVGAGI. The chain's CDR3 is CASGNPLYF. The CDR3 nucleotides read TGTGCCAGCGGCAACCCTTTATACTTT.

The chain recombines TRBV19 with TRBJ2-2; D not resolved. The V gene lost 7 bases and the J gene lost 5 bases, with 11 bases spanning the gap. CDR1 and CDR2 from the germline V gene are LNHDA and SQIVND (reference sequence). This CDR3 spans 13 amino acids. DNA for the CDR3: TGTGCCAGTAAGCCGGGCCGGACCGGGGAGCTGTTTTTT. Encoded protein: CASKPGRTGELFF. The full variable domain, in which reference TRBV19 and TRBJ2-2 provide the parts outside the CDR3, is DGGITQSPKYLFRKEGQNVTLSCEQNLNHDAMYWYRQDPGQGLRLIYYSQIVNDFQKGDIAEGYSVSREKKESFPLTVTSAQKNPTAFYLCASKPGRTGELFFGEGSRLTVL.

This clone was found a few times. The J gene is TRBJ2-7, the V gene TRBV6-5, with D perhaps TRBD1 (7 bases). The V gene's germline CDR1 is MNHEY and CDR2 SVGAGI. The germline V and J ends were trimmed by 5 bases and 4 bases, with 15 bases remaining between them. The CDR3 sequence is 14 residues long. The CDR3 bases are TGTGCCAGCAGTCTCCTGACAGGGAGGTACGAGCAGTACTTC. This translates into CASSLLTGRYEQYF.

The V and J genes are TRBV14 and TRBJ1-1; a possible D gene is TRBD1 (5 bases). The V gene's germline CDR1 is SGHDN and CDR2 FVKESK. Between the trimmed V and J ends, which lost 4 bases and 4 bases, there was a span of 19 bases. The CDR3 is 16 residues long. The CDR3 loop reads CASSPGTPTGGTEAFF. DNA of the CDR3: TGTGCCAGCAGCCCCGGGACCCCCACCGGGGGCACTGAAGCTTTCTTT.

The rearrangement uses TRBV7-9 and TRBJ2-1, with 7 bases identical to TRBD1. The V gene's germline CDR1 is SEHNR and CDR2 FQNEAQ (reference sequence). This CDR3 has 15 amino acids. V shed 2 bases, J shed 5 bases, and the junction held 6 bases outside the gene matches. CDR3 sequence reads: CASSLIGTVNNEQFF. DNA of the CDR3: TGTGCCAGCAGCTTAATCGGGACAGTTAACAATGAGCAGTTCTTC.

As DNA, the CDR3 is TGTGCCAGTAGTATGCTGAAGAACACTGAAGCTTTCTTT. Protein sequence: CASSMLKNTEAFF. The rearrangement links TRBV19 to TRBJ1-1; D is undetermined. There are 13 residues in the CDR3. Germline V CDR1 and CDR2: LNHDA, SQIVND (reference sequence). Trimming took 3 bases from V and 1 from J, leaving 6 bases between them.

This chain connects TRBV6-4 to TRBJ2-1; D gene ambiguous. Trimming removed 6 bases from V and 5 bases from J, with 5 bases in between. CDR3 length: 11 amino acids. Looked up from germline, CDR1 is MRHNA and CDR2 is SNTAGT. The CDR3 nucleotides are TGTGCCAGCAGCGCAAACAATGAGCAGTTCTTC. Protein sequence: CASSANNEQFF.

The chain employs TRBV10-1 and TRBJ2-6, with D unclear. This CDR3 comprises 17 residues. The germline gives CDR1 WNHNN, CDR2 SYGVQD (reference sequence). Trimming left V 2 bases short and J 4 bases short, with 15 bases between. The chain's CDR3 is CASSERVRSGGANVLTF. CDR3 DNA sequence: TGCGCCAGCAGTGAGAGGGTCAGGTCCGGGGGGGCCAACGTCCTGACTTTC.

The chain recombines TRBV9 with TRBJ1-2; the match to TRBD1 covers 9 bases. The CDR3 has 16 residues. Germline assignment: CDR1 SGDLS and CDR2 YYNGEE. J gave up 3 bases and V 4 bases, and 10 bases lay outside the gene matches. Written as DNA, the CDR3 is TGTGCCAGCAGCCAGACCGGGACAGGGTTGGACTATGGCTACACCTTC. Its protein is CASSQTGTGLDYGYTF.

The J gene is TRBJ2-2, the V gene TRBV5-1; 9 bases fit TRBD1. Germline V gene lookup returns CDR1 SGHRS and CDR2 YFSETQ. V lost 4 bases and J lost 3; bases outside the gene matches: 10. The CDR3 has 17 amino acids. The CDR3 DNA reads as TGCGCCAGCAGCCCTACACCCGGGACAGGGTACACCGGGGAGCTGTTTTTT. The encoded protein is CASSPTPGTGYTGELFF.

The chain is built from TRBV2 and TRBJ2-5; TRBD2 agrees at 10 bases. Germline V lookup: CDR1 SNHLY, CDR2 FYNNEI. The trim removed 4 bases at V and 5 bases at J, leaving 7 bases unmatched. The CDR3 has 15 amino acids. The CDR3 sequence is CASSATSGVVETQYF. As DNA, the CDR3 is TGTGCCAGCAGTGCCACTAGCGGGGTGGTGGAGACCCAGTACTTC.

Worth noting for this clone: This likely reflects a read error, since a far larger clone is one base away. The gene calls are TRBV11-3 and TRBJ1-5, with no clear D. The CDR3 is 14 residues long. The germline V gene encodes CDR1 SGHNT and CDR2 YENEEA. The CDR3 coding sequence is TGTGCCGGCAGCGAATGGACTGACAATCAGCCCCAGCATTTT. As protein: CAGSEWTDNQPQHF.

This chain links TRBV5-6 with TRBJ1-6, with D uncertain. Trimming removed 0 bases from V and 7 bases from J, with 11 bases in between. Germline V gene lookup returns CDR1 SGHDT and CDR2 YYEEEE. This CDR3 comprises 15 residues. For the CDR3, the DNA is TGTGCCAGCAGCTTGGCGGCAGGATTCAATTCACCCCTCCACTTT. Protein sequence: CASSLAAGFNSPLHF.

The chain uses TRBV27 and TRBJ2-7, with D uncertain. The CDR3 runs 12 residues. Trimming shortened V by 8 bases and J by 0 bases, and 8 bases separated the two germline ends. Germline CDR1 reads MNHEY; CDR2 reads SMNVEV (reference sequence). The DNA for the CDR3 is TGTGCCAGCTATGGGGACTCCTACGAGCAGTACTTC. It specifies CASYGDSYEQYF.

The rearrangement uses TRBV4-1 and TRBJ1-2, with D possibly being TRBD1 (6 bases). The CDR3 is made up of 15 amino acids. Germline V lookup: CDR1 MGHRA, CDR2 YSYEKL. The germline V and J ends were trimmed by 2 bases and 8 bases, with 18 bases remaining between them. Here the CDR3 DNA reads TGCGCCAGCAGCCAACAACAGGGTCAACTTCAGGGCTACACCTTC. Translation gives CASSQQQGQLQGYTF.